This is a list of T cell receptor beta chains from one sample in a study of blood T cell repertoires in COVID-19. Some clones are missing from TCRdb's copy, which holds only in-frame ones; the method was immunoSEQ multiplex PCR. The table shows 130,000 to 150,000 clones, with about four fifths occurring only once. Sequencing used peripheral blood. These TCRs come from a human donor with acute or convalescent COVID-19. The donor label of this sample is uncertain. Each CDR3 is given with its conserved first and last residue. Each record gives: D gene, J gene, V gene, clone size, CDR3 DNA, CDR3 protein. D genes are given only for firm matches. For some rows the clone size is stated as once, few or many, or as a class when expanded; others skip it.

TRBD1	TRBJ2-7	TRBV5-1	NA	TGCGCCAGCTATGCCTCAGGGGGCTCAAGTGAGCAGTACTTC	CASYASGGSSEQYF
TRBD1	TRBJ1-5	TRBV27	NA	TGTGCCAGCAGTCCCGGGACAGGGGAACAGCCCCAGCATTTT	CASSPGTGEQPQHF
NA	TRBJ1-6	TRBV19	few	TGTGCCAGTAGTCTCGACAGGAGTTCACCCCTCCACTTT	CASSLDRSSPLHF
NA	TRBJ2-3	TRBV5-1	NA	TGCGCCAGCAGACGAGCGACTTTCACAGATACGCAGTATTTT	CASRRATFTDTQYF
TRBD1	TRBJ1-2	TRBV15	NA	TGTGCCACCAGCAGACTTGGGGACAGGGGGTATGGCTACACCTTC	CATSRLGDRGYGYTF
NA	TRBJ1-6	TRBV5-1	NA	TGCGCCAGCAGCTTGGATCTGGGGAGACTTGATTCACCCCTCCACTTT	CASSLDLGRLDSPLHF
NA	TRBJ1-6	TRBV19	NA	TGTGCCAGTAGGGACTTCGGGAATTCACCCCTCCACTTT	CASRDFGNSPLHF
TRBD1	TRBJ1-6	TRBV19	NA	TGTGCCAGTAGTCGCCGAACAGGGGTCGGGTCACCCCTCCACTTT	CASSRRTGVGSPLHF
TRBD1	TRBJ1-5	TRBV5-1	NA	TGCGCCAGCAGCTTGTTCGATTCGACAGGGAATCAGCCCCAGCATTTT	CASSLFDSTGNQPQHF
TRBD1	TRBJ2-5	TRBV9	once	TGTGCCAGCAGCTATCGAGACAGGGGGTTCCAAGAGACCCAGTACTTC	CASSYRDRGFQETQYF
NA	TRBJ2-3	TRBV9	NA	TGTGCCAGCAGCCTGACAGGTATCCGGGATACGCAGTATTTT	CASSLTGIRDTQYF
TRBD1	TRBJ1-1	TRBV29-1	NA	TGCAGCGTTCCCGGGACAGGGTTGAACACTGAAGCTTTCTTT	CSVPGTGLNTEAFF
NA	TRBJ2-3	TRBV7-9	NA	TGTGCCAGCAGCTTCCACCACTTCACGAGGACGCAGTATTTT	CASSFHHFTRTQYF
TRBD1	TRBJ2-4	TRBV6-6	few	TGTGCCAGCACCCCAGGGGGACAGGGGGTAAACATTCAGTACTTC	CASTPGGQGVNIQYF
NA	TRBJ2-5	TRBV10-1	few	TGCGCCAGCAGTAGGACAGTACAAGAGACCCAGTACTTC	CASSRTVQETQYF
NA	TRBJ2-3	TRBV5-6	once	TGTGCCAGCAGCTTGGTCGGGTCAGATACGCAGTATTTT	CASSLVGSDTQYF
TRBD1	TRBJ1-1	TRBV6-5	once	TGTGCCAGCAGTTCAGACAGGGGGTGGACTGAAGCTTTCTTT	CASSSDRGWTEAFF
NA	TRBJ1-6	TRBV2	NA	TGTGCCAGCATAACGGGGGAAGGTTCACCCCTCCACTTT	CASITGEGSPLHF
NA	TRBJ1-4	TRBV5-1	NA	TGCGCCAGCAGCTTCGCGGCAACTAATGAAAAACTGTTTTTT	CASSFAATNEKLFF
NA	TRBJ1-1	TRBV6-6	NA	TGTGCCAGCACTACAGGCGGGGCACCCCCAACTGAAGCTTTCTTT	CASTTGGAPPTEAFF
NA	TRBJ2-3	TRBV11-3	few	TGTGCCAGCAGCTTAAATTCGGGACACCTCACAGATACGCAGTATTTT	CASSLNSGHLTDTQYF
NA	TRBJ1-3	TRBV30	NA	TGTGCCTGGAGTGTAGAGGGTCGCTCTGGAAACACCATATATTTT	CAWSVEGRSGNTIYF
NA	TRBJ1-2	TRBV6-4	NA	TGTGCCAGCAGTGACCTGGGGGCAGGTGGCTACACCTTC	CASSDLGAGGYTF
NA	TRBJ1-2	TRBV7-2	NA	TGTGCCAGCAGCTTAAGCGCGCAGGGATCCCTAAGCGGCTACACCTTC	CASSLSAQGSLSGYTF
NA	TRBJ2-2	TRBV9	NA	TGTGCCAGCAGCCCCTCTAGCACCGGGGAGCTGTTTTTT	CASSPSSTGELFF
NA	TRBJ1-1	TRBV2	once	TGTGCCAGCAGTGTACAGGGTGGGAACACTGAAGCTTTCTTT	CASSVQGGNTEAFF
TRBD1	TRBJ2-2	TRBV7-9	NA	TGTGCCAGCAGCTCCCAGGGGGCGCGCGGGGAGCTGTTTTTT	CASSSQGARGELFF
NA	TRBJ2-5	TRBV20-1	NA	TGCAGTGCTACACTACAAGAGACCCAGTACTTC	CSATLQETQYF
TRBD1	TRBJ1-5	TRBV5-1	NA	TGCGCCAGCAGCCTAACACCTCAGGGGGCGCGAGGCAATCAGCCCCAGCATTTT	CASSLTPQGARGNQPQHF
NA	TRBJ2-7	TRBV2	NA	TGTGCCAGCTTAGCCCCAGGGGTAGGAGCCTACGAGCAGTACTTC	CASLAPGVGAYEQYF
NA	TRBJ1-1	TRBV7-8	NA	TGTGCCAGCAGCTTAGGGCAGACTATGAACACTGAAGCTTTCTTT	CASSLGQTMNTEAFF
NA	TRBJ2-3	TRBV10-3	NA	TGTGCCATCAGTGAGAGGGGGTTAGATACGCAGTATTTT	CAISERGLDTQYF
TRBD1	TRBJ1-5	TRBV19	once	TGTGCCAGTAGAAGGACAGGGGCCGGCAATCAGCCCCAGCATTTT	CASRRTGAGNQPQHF
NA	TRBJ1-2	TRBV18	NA	TGTGCCAGCTCACCTACAGCCGCCGGTCGACCTTATGGCTACACCTTC	CASSPTAAGRPYGYTF
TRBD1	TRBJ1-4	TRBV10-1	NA	TGCGCCAGCAGTTACTTCCGGGACAGGGGGCCATCCGCTCCAAATGAAAAACTGTTTTTT	CASSYFRDRGPSAPNEKLFF
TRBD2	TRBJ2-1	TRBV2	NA	TGTGCCAGCAGTGACCCAGCGGGGGTATTTAATGAGCAGTTCTTC	CASSDPAGVFNEQFF
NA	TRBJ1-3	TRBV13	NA	TGTGCCAGCAGCTTCCAGGGGTTTGGAAACACCATATATTTT	CASSFQGFGNTIYF
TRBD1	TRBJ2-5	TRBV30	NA	TGTGCCTGGACTCCCCAACAGGGGGCGCGGGAGACCCAGTACTTC	CAWTPQQGARETQYF
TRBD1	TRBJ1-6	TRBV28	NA	TGTGCCAGCAGTTTAAGGTTTGAGGCAGGGGGGTCACCCCTCCACTTT	CASSLRFEAGGSPLHF
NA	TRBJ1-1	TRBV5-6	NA	TGTGCCAGCAGTTCCCCGCGGAACACTGAAGCTTTCTTT	CASSSPRNTEAFF
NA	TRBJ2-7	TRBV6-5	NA	TGTGCCATCTCTTCAGGGTTTCCCTACGAGCAGTACTTC	CAISSGFPYEQYF
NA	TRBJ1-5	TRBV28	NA	TGTGCCAGCAGTTTGGGCATGGGTTCACCTTCCGATAGCAATCAGCCCCAGCATTTT	CASSLGMGSPSDSNQPQHF
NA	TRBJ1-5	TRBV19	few	TGTGCCAGTAGTATCGGCAATCAGCCCCAGCATTTT	CASSIGNQPQHF
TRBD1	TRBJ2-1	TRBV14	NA	TGTGCCAGCAGCCGTACAGGCCAGGGGGCCTACAATGAGCAGTTCTTC	CASSRTGQGAYNEQFF
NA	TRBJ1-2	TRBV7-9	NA	TGTGCCAGCAGCTTAGGTTTGCCCTCCGAGGCTGACGGCTACACCTTC	CASSLGLPSEADGYTF
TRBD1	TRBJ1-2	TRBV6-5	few	TGTGCCAGCAGCCTCACAGGGGCTAACTATGGCTACACCTTC	CASSLTGANYGYTF
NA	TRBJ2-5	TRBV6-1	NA	TGTGCCAGCAGTGAATCTAGGGAGACCCAGTACTTC	CASSESRETQYF
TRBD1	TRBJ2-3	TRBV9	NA	TGTGCCAGCAGCGTACAGGGGGCGCCGGGAGATACGCAGTATTTT	CASSVQGAPGDTQYF
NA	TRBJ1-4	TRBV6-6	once	TGTGCCAGCAGTCCACTAGACCCTATTCCGGCTAATGAAAAACTGTTTTTT	CASSPLDPIPANEKLFF
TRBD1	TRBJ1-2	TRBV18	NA	TGTGCCAGCTCACCACCGACAGGGGAGCGATATGGCTACACCTTC	CASSPPTGERYGYTF
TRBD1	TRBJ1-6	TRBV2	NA	TGTGCCAGCGGGGACAGGGGGCACAATTCACCCCTCCACTTT	CASGDRGHNSPLHF
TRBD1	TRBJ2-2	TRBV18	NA	TGTGCCAGCTCACCAATCGGGACAGGGGCGACCGGGGAGCTGTTTTTT	CASSPIGTGATGELFF
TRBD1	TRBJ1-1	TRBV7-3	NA	TGTGCCAGCAGCTCCCGGAGGGACAGGGTGGAGGAGGACACTGAAGCTTTCTTT	CASSSRRDRVEEDTEAFF
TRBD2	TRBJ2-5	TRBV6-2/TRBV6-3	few	TGTGCCAGCAGCCTCAGCTTTAGCGGGGGGCTGCAAGAGACCCAGTACTTC	CASSLSFSGGLQETQYF
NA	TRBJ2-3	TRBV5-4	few	TGTGCCAGCAGCTTGGAGCTATTTAGCACAGATACGCAGTATTTT	CASSLELFSTDTQYF